A single sample is the source of the 15 T cell receptor beta chains below, sequenced in a study of blood T cell repertoires in COVID-19. This table comes from immunoSEQ multiplex PCR, and its TCRdb copy is limited to in-frame clones, with some not included. Of about 49,000 clones in the sample, under 70% were seen once. Specimen: peripheral blood. All receptors derive from a woman in her seventies with acute or convalescent COVID-19.

This clone came up once. V gene TRBV5-5 combines with J gene TRBJ2-1; 8 bases agree with TRBD2. This CDR3 contains 16 residues. Germline CDR1 and CDR2: SGHKS and YYEKEE (reference sequence). Germline trimming cut 1 base from V and 5 bases from J; bases unmatched to any gene: 8. The CDR3 sequence: CASSLMSGSLDNEQFF. In nucleotides, the CDR3 is TGTGCCAGCAGCTTGATGAGCGGGAGCCTTGACAATGAGCAGTTCTTC. Full variable domain (missing parts from reference TRBV5-5 and TRBJ2-1): DAGVTQSPTHLIKTRGQQVTLRCSPISGHKSVSWYQQVLGQGPQFIFQYYEKEERGRGNFPDRFSARQFPNYSSELNVNALLLGDSALYLCASSLMSGSLDNEQFFGPGTRLTVL.

A note on this clone: Compared with germline, one end of the junction differs, possibly owing to a read error. The chain recombines TRBV2 with TRBJ1-2; D is possibly TRBD1 (6 bases). The V gene's germline CDR1 is SNHLY and CDR2 FYNNEI. The CDR3 covers 15 residues. The CDR3 DNA reads TGTGCCCGCAGTGAAGCGGGGGGAGGGGGCTATGGCTACACCTTC. Translated: CARSEAGGGGYGYTF.

The chain recombines TRBV28 with TRBJ2-7; tentative D call: TRBD2 (6 bases). This CDR3 has 14 residues. Germline-derived CDR1 and CDR2 are MDHEN and SYDVKM. V was clipped by 8 bases and J by 2 bases, with 16 bases between them. The CDR3 DNA is TGTGCCAGCGCGGGAAGGAGGGGAACCTACGAGCAGTACTTC. It translates to CASAGRRGTYEQYF.

This clone was seen only a few times. The chain has TRBV7-2 and TRBJ2-7; maybe TRBD2 (7 bases). Germline lookup yields CDR1 SGHTA and CDR2 FQGNSA. Trimming pared 5 bases from V and 1 base from J, leaving 15 bases between. The CDR3 sequence is 15 residues long. CDR3 DNA: TGTGCCAGCAGCCCAGGAGGGGGAGGGTCCTACGAGCAGTACTTC. It is translated as CASSPGGGGSYEQYF.

The CDR3 nucleotides read TGTGCCAGCAGCCCTTGGACTAGCCCTTCAGGGAGGCAGTATTTT. As protein: CASSPWTSPSGRQYF. The chain uses TRBV3-1 (or the pseudogene TRBV3-2) and TRBJ2-3, with 8 bases aligning to TRBD2. CDR1 and CDR2 (germline): LGHDT, YNNKEL (reference sequence). The V and J ends lost 4 bases and 11 bases, in that order; junction bases with no gene match: 14. This CDR3 contains 15 residues.

V usage is TRBV28 and J usage is TRBJ2-3; D gene unclear. Germline V lookup: CDR1 MDHEN, CDR2 SYDVKM. V was shortened by 2 bases and J by 0 bases, with 9 bases between the two germline ends. The CDR3 runs to 15 residues. DNA of the CDR3: TGTGCCAGCAGTTTAGCAGGTATCAGCACAGATACGCAGTATTTT. Amino acid sequence: CASSLAGISTDTQYF.

A few counts support this clone. The gene calls are TRBV6-6 and TRBJ1-3; no firm D call. The CDR3 sequence is 15 residues long. Germline V gene lookup returns CDR1 MNHNY and CDR2 SVGAGI (reference sequence). V lost 4 bases, J lost 0 bases, and 10 bases lay in between. CDR3 loop: CASSFNSISGNTIYF. DNA for the CDR3: TGTGCCAGCAGTTTTAACAGCATCTCTGGAAACACCATATATTTT.

This clone appeared once. V usage is TRBV11-2 and J usage is TRBJ2-7, with D perhaps TRBD1 (5 bases). Germline V gives CDR1 SGHAT, CDR2 FQNNGV. The CDR3 is made up of 13 amino acids. V lost 1 base and J lost 7, with 11 bases in between. CDR3 region: CASSLGQGGEQYF. The CDR3 DNA reads as TGTGCCAGCAGCTTAGGTCAGGGTGGGGAGCAGTACTTC.

The CDR3 DNA reads as TGTGCCAGCAGAATCTTAAGCGGTCCCACCGGGGAGCTGTTTTTT. Translating gives CASRILSGPTGELFF. The chain recombines TRBV27 with TRBJ2-2, with D maybe TRBD2 (5 bases). There are 15 residues in the CDR3. The germline V and J ends were trimmed by 6 bases and 4 bases, with 15 bases remaining between them. Germline V gene data show CDR1 as MNHEY and CDR2 as SMNVEV (reference sequence).

This clone is a singleton in its sample. The V and J genes are TRBV7-2 and TRBJ2-3, with unresolved D. Germline values: CDR1 SGHTA, CDR2 FQGNSA. The CDR3 consists of 15 residues. Trimming left V 2 bases short and J 1 base short, with 10 bases between. The CDR3 nucleotides read TGTGCCAGCAGCTTACTCGCTTCAGGCACAGATACGCAGTATTTT. Translation: CASSLLASGTDTQYF.

The V gene is TRBV6-5, the J gene TRBJ2-7; a weak D match, TRBD1 (5 bases). V dropped 6 bases and J dropped 0 bases, with 12 bases sitting between them. Germline-derived CDR1 and CDR2 are MNHEY and SVGAGI. The length of the CDR3 is 14 residues. In nucleotides, the CDR3 is TGTGCCAGCAGGGGGTTGACAGTCTCCTACGAGCAGTACTTC. Protein product: CASRGLTVSYEQYF.

The chain uses TRBV19 and TRBJ2-7; D is unclear. CDR1 is LNHDA, CDR2 SQIVND, per germline (reference sequence). The V and J ends lost 1 base and 2 bases respectively, with 9 bases between them. CDR3 length: 14 residues. Here the CDR3 DNA reads TGTGCCAGTAGTATAGCCGTGGCCGCCTACGAGCAGTACTTC. It specifies CASSIAVAAYEQYF.

The V gene is TRBV6-4, the J gene TRBJ2-3; 10 nucleotides match TRBD1. Germline CDR1 reads MRHNA; CDR2 reads SNTAGT. Trimming at V came to 5 bases and at J to 1 base, leaving 3 bases not matched to a gene. This CDR3 has 15 residues. The CDR3 nucleotides are TGTGCCAGCAGTTCCGGGACAGGGGGCACAGATACGCAGTATTTT. Encoded protein: CASSSGTGGTDTQYF.

This chain links TRBV9 with TRBJ1-3, with D perhaps matching TRBD1 (5 bases). Germline CDR1 is SGDLS and CDR2 is YYNGEE. CDR3 size: 16 residues. The V end lost 4 bases, the J end lost 3 bases, and 17 bases lay between the germline ends. This chain's CDR3 is CASSFFHGGDGNTIYF. CDR3 nucleotides: TGTGCCAGCAGCTTCTTTCATGGGGGGGATGGAAACACCATATATTTT.

The chain uses TRBV2 and TRBJ1-2; D is possibly TRBD1 (6 bases). V was cut by 4 bases and J by 7 bases, with 13 bases left in between. This CDR3 region has 13 residues. Per the germline V gene, CDR1 is SNHLY and CDR2 is FYNNEI. As DNA, the CDR3 is TGTGCCAGCAGTGGTAACAGGGAGGGTGGCTACACCTTC. Protein sequence: CASSGNREGGYTF.